These 24 T cell receptor beta chains were sequenced from one sample in a study of shared clonotypes between healthy human individuals. Sequencing used immunoSEQ multiplex PCR; TCRdb keeps in-frame clones, though not all of them. The sample includes millions of clones, more than 90% seen only once; the top ten take about 0.13%. The sample consisted of naive CD4+ T cells sorted from blood. Subset indicated: CD45RA+ positively selected. These receptors were obtained from a man between 18 and 35 years old in good health.

This chain uses TRBV5-1 with TRBJ2-7; the match to TRBD1 covers 7 bases. Germline CDR1 is SGHRS and CDR2 is YFSETQ. The CDR3 totals 15 residues. J lost 6 bases, V lost 0 bases, and 9 bases had no gene match. CDR3 sequence reads: CASSLDGQEIAEQYF. Here the CDR3 DNA reads TGCGCCAGCAGCTTGGACGGACAGGAAATTGCCGAGCAGTACTTC.

The chain employs TRBV10-3 and TRBJ2-5; 7 positions agree with TRBD2. This CDR3 comprises 13 residues. V shed 5 bases, J shed 4 bases, and the junction held 4 bases outside the gene matches. Germline assignment: CDR1 ENHRY and CDR2 SYGVKD. This CDR3 reads CAISSGEGETQYF. CDR3 coding DNA: TGTGCCATCAGTAGCGGGGAGGGAGAGACCCAGTACTTC.

CDR3 bases: TGTGCCAGCAGCTTAGGCGGCGGGGGGGCGGATACGCAGTATTTT. This translates into CASSLGGGGADTQYF. The chain links TRBV13 to TRBJ2-3; 9 positions agree with TRBD2. The CDR3 is 15 amino acids. CDR1 is PRHDT and CDR2 is FYEKMQ in the germline V gene (reference sequence). V shed 0 bases, J shed 6 bases, and the junction held 4 bases outside the gene matches.

Comments on this clone: One end of the junction is discordant with germline, which a read error may explain. CDR3 nucleotide sequence: TGTGCTAGCAGCTTAGGGGAAGGCGGGAGCGATGAGCAGTTCTTC. This encodes CASSLGEGGSDEQFF. The V gene is TRBV7-7, the J gene TRBJ2-1, with 7 bases lining up with TRBD2. The CDR3 length is 15 residues. Germline values: CDR1 SSHAT, CDR2 FNYEAQ (reference sequence). The full variable domain, with the rest looked up from reference TRBV7-7 and TRBJ2-1, is GAGVSQSPRYKVTKRGQDVTLRCDPISSHATLYWYQQALGQGPEFLTYFNYEAQPDKSGLPSDRFSAERPEGSISTLTIQRTEQRDSAMYRCASSLGEGGSDEQFFGPGTRLTVL.

V is TRBV5-8 and J is TRBJ2-5; 9 bases agree with TRBD2. V shed 7 bases, J shed 2 bases, and the junction held 18 bases outside the gene matches. CDR1 is SGHTS, CDR2 YDEGEE, per germline. This CDR3 comprises 18 residues. For the CDR3, the DNA is TGTGCCAGCTCCCGCTTCGGAGGGACTAGCCGGCCACAAGAGACCCAGTACTTC. Protein sequence: CASSRFGGTSRPQETQYF.

The chain has TRBV4-1 and TRBJ2-3; 7 bases agree with TRBD1. Germline CDR1 reads MGHRA; CDR2 reads YSYEKL. This CDR3 is built from 15 residues. Trimming at V came to 4 bases and at J to 2 bases, leaving 6 bases not matched to a gene. This chain's CDR3 is CASSRTGDLTDTQYF. DNA for the CDR3: TGCGCCAGCAGCCGGACAGGTGATCTCACAGATACGCAGTATTTT.

V is TRBV27 and J is TRBJ2-3; D is perhaps TRBD1 (6 bases). Trimming cost V 5 bases and J 2 bases, with 20 bases left between them. The CDR3 spans 17 residues. Germline V gives CDR1 MNHEY, CDR2 SMNVEV (reference sequence). The CDR3: CASSQRIYRDNTDTQYF. The CDR3 DNA reads as TGTGCCAGCAGTCAACGAATCTACCGGGACAACACAGATACGCAGTATTTT.

This chain uses TRBV7-9 with TRBJ1-3; 7 positions match TRBD1. Germline values: CDR1 SEHNR, CDR2 FQNEAQ (reference sequence). The V segment lost 5 bases and the J segment 0 bases; nucleotides outside the gene matches: 10. The CDR3 is 17 amino acids. The CDR3 is CASSISRGQDSGNTIYF. The CDR3 DNA follows: TGTGCCAGCAGCATCTCAAGGGGGCAAGACTCTGGAAACACCATATATTTT.

J is TRBJ2-2 and V is TRBV10-3, with TRBD1 identical over 7 bases. With 6 bases clipped from V and 5 bases from J, the junction kept 6 bases outside the gene matches. Germline CDR1 reads ENHRY; CDR2 reads SYGVKD. The CDR3 spans 14 residues. The CDR3 region has the DNA TGTGCCATCAGCACGCCAGGGGGAACCGGGGAGCTGTTTTTT. It translates to CAISTPGGTGELFF.

As DNA, the CDR3 is TGTGCCAGCAGTACATCAGACGCCGAGCAGTTCTTC. Protein: CASSTSDAEQFF. The rearrangement joins TRBV6-6 to TRBJ2-1; D not resolved. The CDR3 contains 12 residues. V lost 5 bases to trimming and J lost 10 bases, with 12 bases between them. Per germline, CDR1 MNHNY and CDR2 SVGAGI (reference sequence).

The V call is TRBV11-1, the J call TRBJ2-6; no clear D gene. The CDR3 is made up of 15 amino acids. Germline V CDR1 and CDR2: SGHAT, FQDESV (reference sequence). V shed 2 bases and J shed 2 bases, with 7 bases lying between them. DNA for the CDR3: TGTGCCAGCAGCTTAAGCCGTACTGGGGCCAACGTCCTGACTTTC. Protein: CASSLSRTGANVLTF.

The J gene is TRBJ1-2, the V gene TRBV28, with no clear D. V lost 7 bases and J 4 bases, leaving 16 bases between the germline ends. The CDR3 loop spans 14 amino acids. Germline assignment: CDR1 MDHEN and CDR2 SYDVKM. The CDR3 loop is CASNSDGGLYGYTF. The CDR3 DNA sequence: TGTGCCAGCAATTCGGACGGAGGTCTCTATGGCTACACCTTC.

The gene calls are TRBV5-1 and TRBJ2-3; 9 nucleotides line up with TRBD1. The V segment lost 5 bases and the J segment 3 bases; nucleotides outside the gene matches: 7. Germline V gene sequence: CDR1 SGHRS, CDR2 YFSETQ. CDR3 length: 15 amino acids. CDR3 DNA sequence: TGCGCCAGCAGGGGGCGGACAGGGGTGACAGATACGCAGTATTTT. Protein product: CASRGRTGVTDTQYF.

With regard to this clone: Other DNA sequences within the sample encode an identical CDR3. The gene calls are TRBV6-5 and TRBJ1-1; no definite D call. This CDR3 is 14 amino acids long. Germline assignment: CDR1 MNHEY and CDR2 SVGAGI. Trimming took 5 bases from V and 4 from J, leaving 14 bases between them. As DNA, the CDR3 is TGTGCCAGCAGTCGAGGTGGGGTAAGCACTGAAGCTTTCTTT. Protein product: CASSRGGVSTEAFF.

This rearrangement joins TRBV30 to TRBJ2-2; 14 bases are a match to TRBD2. The junction had 10 bases not matched to a gene; V was cut back by 4 bases and J by 0 bases. The CDR3 runs to 19 residues. Germline CDR1 is GTSNPN and CDR2 is SVGIG (reference sequence). The chain's CDR3 is CAWTVERTSGRTNTGELFF. CDR3 DNA sequence: TGTGCCTGGACGGTTGAAAGGACTAGCGGGAGGACGAACACCGGGGAGCTGTTTTTT.

This sequence joins TRBV25-1 and TRBJ2-4; D not resolved. The CDR3 has 12 residues. V was cut by 1 base and J by 7 bases, with 5 bases left in between. From germline, CDR1 is MGHDK and CDR2 SYGVNS. This CDR3 is CASSELGNIQYF. The CDR3, as DNA: TGTGCCAGCAGTGAATTAGGGAACATTCAGTACTTC.

The V and J genes are TRBV6-1 and TRBJ2-1, with D maybe TRBD1 (5 bases). The V gene's germline CDR1 is MNHNS and CDR2 SASEGT. V lost 3 bases to trimming and J lost 7 bases, with 10 bases between them. This CDR3 contains 13 residues. CDR3 protein: CASSDEGANEQFF. In DNA, the CDR3 is TGTGCCAGCAGTGATGAAGGGGCGAATGAGCAGTTCTTC.

With regard to this clone: Other DNA sequences within the sample encode an identical CDR3. The chain has TRBV18 and TRBJ2-3; 7 bases line up with TRBD2. The V gene's germline CDR1 is KGHSH and CDR2 LQKENI. The CDR3 sequence is 15 residues long. V was clipped by 3 bases and J by 0 bases; unmatched bases: 3. CDR3 sequence: CASSPRGGSTDTQYF. The CDR3 nucleotides are TGTGCCAGCTCACCTCGCGGGGGAAGCACAGATACGCAGTATTTT.

This clone was found once. V gene TRBV5-1 combines with J gene TRBJ2-1, with 7 bases identical to TRBD2. This CDR3 spans 13 amino acids. Looked up from germline, CDR1 is SGHRS and CDR2 is YFSETQ. The V segment lost 2 bases and the J segment 10 bases; nucleotides outside the gene matches: 6. CDR3 sequence reads: CASSLGAGYEQFF. As DNA, the CDR3 is TGCGCCAGCAGCTTAGGAGCGGGATACGAGCAGTTCTTC.

Points on this clone: In the same sample, other DNA sequences code for this CDR3. The rearrangement links TRBV5-1 to TRBJ2-3; D gene ambiguous. CDR3 length: 12 amino acids. V lost 2 bases, J lost 4 bases, and 5 bases lay in between. Germline V gene sequence: CDR1 SGHRS, CDR2 YFSETQ. The CDR3 loop is CASSLRADTQYF. DNA of the CDR3: TGCGCCAGCAGCTTACGAGCAGATACGCAGTATTTT.

This chain uses TRBV11-2 with TRBJ2-1; D remains ambiguous. With 2 bases removed from V and 0 bases from J, the gap between germline ends came to 11 bases. CDR1 SGHAT and CDR2 FQNNGV come from the germline V gene. This CDR3 region has 16 residues. The CDR3 coding sequence is TGTGCCAGCAGCTTACGAGGAGACCCCTCCTACAATGAGCAGTTCTTC. This gives the protein CASSLRGDPSYNEQFF.

The V gene is TRBV4-1, the J gene TRBJ2-7; TRBD2 agrees at 13 bases. Trimming at V came to 0 bases and at J to 5 bases, leaving 4 bases not matched to a gene. The CDR3 is 16 amino acids. CDR1 is MGHRA and CDR2 is YSYEKL in the germline V gene. This CDR3 reads CASSQDTSGRADEQYF. CDR3 nucleotides: TGCGCCAGCAGCCAAGATACTAGCGGGAGGGCCGACGAGCAGTACTTC.

The chain employs TRBV10-3 and TRBJ2-5, with 7 bases fitting TRBD1. The CDR3 has 14 amino acids. CDR1 is ENHRY, CDR2 SYGVKD, per germline. V gave up 0 bases and J gave up 3 bases; unmatched junction bases: 1. CDR3 sequence: CAISESDREETQYF. The CDR3 bases are TGTGCCATCAGTGAGTCTGACAGGGAAGAGACCCAGTACTTC.

This sequence joins TRBV2 and TRBJ2-3; a weak D match, TRBD2 (6 bases). This CDR3 is built from 15 residues. Germline V gene sequence: CDR1 SNHLY, CDR2 FYNNEI. V gave up 7 bases and J gave up 2 bases, with 16 bases separating them. CDR3 coding DNA: TGTGCCAGCATTTTAGATGGAGGGATCACAGATACGCAGTATTTT. Translation: CASILDGGITDTQYF.